The rows below give T cell receptor beta chains drawn from one sample of a study of blood T cells in healthy people across ages. In TCRdb, the 5' RACE reads were re-called with MiXCR into one record per CDR3 protein. This sample carries around 800,000 distinct CDR3 sequences, around 24% of them seen once, and the ten largest clones take around 2.9%. These data were also filed under a second study, of T cells of mothers and their children.

The sample taken for sequencing was blood. Receptor source: a boy between 10 and 17 years old in good health. The CDR3 runs from the conserved cysteine through the conserved F or W. A D gene is named only where the DNA matches it firmly. A row's size may be missing; if present it is once, few, many or a size class.

abundance,d_gene,j_gene,len,v_gene,CDR3nt,CDR3aa
.,.,TRBJ2-7,15,TRBV18,TGTGCCAGCTCACCTGAAAATTTCCCGGCCTACGAGCAGTACTTC,CASSPENFPAYEQYF
.,.,TRBJ2-4,14,TRBV20-1,TGCAGTGCCTTGACGGGGGAAGCCAAAAACATTCAGTACTTC,CSALTGEAKNIQYF
.,.,TRBJ1-4,15,TRBV20-1,TGCAGTGCTTGCGTTATGGGGGAAGCTAATGAAAAACTGTTTTTT,CSACVMGEANEKLFF
.,TRBD1,TRBJ1-2,16,TRBV20-1,TGCAGTGCTAGAGAGTCCGACAGGGCTATTAGCTATGGCTACACCTTC,CSARESDRAISYGYTF
few,.,TRBJ2-1,14,TRBV5-1,TGCGCCAGCAGCTTCGGGGGATCGCACAATGAGCAGTTCTTC,CASSFGGSHNEQFF
few,TRBD1,TRBJ2-5,16,TRBV15,TGTGCCACCAGCACCGACAGGGGCCGGTACCAAGAGACCCAGTACTTC,CATSTDRGRYQETQYF
.,.,TRBJ2-5,16,TRBV11-2,TGTGCCAGCACCTCAATCAGGCAGAGTAGACAAGAGACCCAGTACTTC,CASTSIRQSRQETQYF
many,.,TRBJ1-1,15,TRBV20-1,TGCAGTGCTAGACCCGGACACAGAATGAACACTGAAGCTTTCTTT,CSARPGHRMNTEAFF
.,TRBD1,TRBJ2-7,15,TRBV7-6,TGTGCCAGCAGCTTAGATGGCAGGGGGACCTACGAGCAGTACTTC,CASSLDGRGTYEQYF
.,TRBD2,TRBJ2-5,19,TRBV14,TGTGCCAGCAGCCAGCGGTTACTAGCGGGAGTAAGTAGCACAGAGACCCAGTACTTC,CASSQRLLAGVSSTETQYF
.,.,TRBJ1-1,13,TRBV12-3/TRBV12-4,TGTGCCAGCAGATACACGGCTACCACTGAAGCTTTCTTT,CASRYTATTEAFF
few,.,TRBJ1-2,13,TRBV10-3,TGTGCCATCAGTGAGTCGGAAGGCTATGGCTACACCTTC,CAISESEGYGYTF
few,.,TRBJ2-1,12,TRBV20-1,TGCAGTCCTTCGTCGCGCGGCAATGAGCAGTTCTTC,CSPSSRGNEQFF
few,.,TRBJ2-7,17,TRBV18,TGTGCCAGCTCACGCGTACAGGGGGACGCCGGCGGGGGGGAGCAGTACTTC,CASSRVQGDAGGGEQYF
few,.,TRBJ1-6,13,TRBV20-1,TGCAGTGCTAGATGGATTGGGGATTCACCCCTCCACTTT,CSARWIGDSPLHF
.,TRBD1,TRBJ1-4,15,TRBV27,TGTGCCAGCGGGACAGGGAGGGCGACTAATGAAAAACTGTTTTTT,CASGTGRATNEKLFF
.,.,TRBJ2-7,13,TRBV20-1,TGCAGTGCTAGCGGTGAGGGGGTCTACGAGCAGTACTTC,CSASGEGVYEQYF
once,.,TRBJ2-7,13,TRBV5-1,TGCGCCAGCAGCCTAGACCCCTCTGGGGAGCAGTACTTC,CASSLDPSGEQYF
.,.,TRBJ2-1,15,TRBV7-6,TGTGCCAGCAGCCCGGGACGGAGCTCCTACAATGAGCAGTTCTTC,CASSPGRSSYNEQFF
.,TRBD1,TRBJ2-3,15,TRBV2,TGTGCCAGCTGGAACGGACAGGGCATTGGAGATACGCAGTATTTT,CASWNGQGIGDTQYF
.,TRBD2,TRBJ2-1,16,TRBV9,TGTGCCAGCACCATAGAGGTCGCGGGGGGGCACAATGAGCAGTTCTTC,CASTIEVAGGHNEQFF
.,.,TRBJ2-7,14,TRBV10-3,TGTGCCATCAGTCCCTCCGGCGATTACTACGAGCAGTACTTC,CAISPSGDYYEQYF
few,.,TRBJ2-3,15,TRBV12-3/TRBV12-4,TGTGCCAGCAGTTTAGGGCGGGATCGCACAGATACGCAGTATTTT,CASSLGRDRTDTQYF
few,.,TRBJ2-1,16,TRBV4-1,TGCGCCAGCAGCCAACCAGGGTCGCCGATTTACAATGAGCAGTTCTTC,CASSQPGSPIYNEQFF
.,.,TRBJ2-3,16,TRBV10-3,TGTGCCATCAGTGAGACAGCTATACCCAGCACAGATACGCAGTATTTT,CAISETAIPSTDTQYF
.,TRBD1,TRBJ1-4,15,TRBV9,TGTGCCAGCAGCGCGGGACAGGGGGCTGATGAAAAACTGTTTTTT,CASSAGQGADEKLFF
.,.,TRBJ2-5,16,TRBV21-1,TGTGCCAGCAGCAGGTCGGTGACTAGCGGGGGGCTTTGGCAGTACTTC,CASSRSVTSGGLWQYF
few,.,TRBJ2-5,14,TRBV9,TGTGCCAGCAGCGTAGGTTTCTGGCAAGAGACCCAGTACTTC,CASSVGFWQETQYF
.,.,TRBJ2-4,17,TRBV27,TGTGCCAGCAGACCACACACTAGTCCAGGGGCCAAAAACATTCAGTACTTC,CASRPHTSPGAKNIQYF
.,TRBD2,TRBJ2-1,14,TRBV27,TGTGCCAGCAGTTTCCAGCGGGGGCTCAATGAGCAGTTCTTC,CASSFQRGLNEQFF
.,.,TRBJ2-7,13,TRBV7-9,TGTGCCAGCAGCGGGGACGCCCCCTACGAGCAGTACTTC,CASSGDAPYEQYF
.,TRBD1,TRBJ1-4,15,TRBV3-1,TGTGCCAGCAGCCAAGAGATGGGACAGGGGGAAAAACTGTTTTTT,CASSQEMGQGEKLFF
.,.,TRBJ1-1,14,TRBV19,TGTGCCAGTAGCCTGACGCCCAGGTCTACTGAAGCTTTCTTT,CASSLTPRSTEAFF
.,.,TRBJ1-5,15,TRBV6-5,TGTGCCAGCAGTTACGATGGGGGGCTTGCTCAGTCCCAGCATTTT,CASSYDGGLAQSQHF
once,.,TRBJ1-1,10,TRBV5-6,TGTGCCAGCGGAAACGGAAAAGCTTTCTTT,CASGNGKAFF
.,TRBD2,TRBJ2-1,17,TRBV20-1,TGCAGTGCTAGAGGCCCCGGGGAGGGAAGGTCCTACAATGAGCAGTTCTTC,CSARGPGEGRSYNEQFF
few,.,TRBJ2-4,15,TRBV20-1,TGCAGTGCTATCAAGACAGGTTCGGCCAAAAACATTCAGTACTTC,CSAIKTGSAKNIQYF
few,.,TRBJ2-4,14,TRBV28,TGTGCCAGCAGGCCATCAAGGTCGGAAAACATTCAGTACTTC,CASRPSRSENIQYF
.,.,TRBJ1-1,13,TRBV10-2,TGCGCCAGCAGTGTTGGGGGGCAAGCAGAAGCTTTCTTT,CASSVGGQAEAFF
.,.,TRBJ2-1,17,TRBV5-5,.,CASSFLWASSSYNEQFF
.,.,TRBJ1-2,16,TRBV19,TGTGCCAGTAGTATAGCCCATATGGGGTACTCGGATGGCTACACCTTC,CASSIAHMGYSDGYTF
.,.,TRBJ1-3,14,TRBV5-1,TGCGCCAGCAGGCAAACGAGCTCTGGAAACACCATATATTTT,CASRQTSSGNTIYF
.,.,TRBJ2-1,15,TRBV24-1,TGTGCCACCAGTGACTCCCGGACCCGGGGGTATGAGCAGTTCTTC,CATSDSRTRGYEQFF
.,.,TRBJ2-1,14,TRBV27,TGTGCCAGCACCCGGGGCCTAGGGTCAAATGAGCAGTTCTTC,CASTRGLGSNEQFF
few,.,TRBJ2-1,15,TRBV7-2,TGTGCCAGCAGCCCTTACGGGGGCAGCTACAATGAGCAGTTCTTC,CASSPYGGSYNEQFF
few,.,TRBJ1-2,15,TRBV28,TGTGCCAGCAGTTTAGGAGGCGCTCGGTACTATGGCTACACCTTC,CASSLGGARYYGYTF
few,.,TRBJ2-4,17,TRBV11-1,TGTGCCAGCAGCTCCCTGGGAGGCCGTGGGACCAAAAACATTCAGTACTTC,CASSSLGGRGTKNIQYF
few,.,TRBJ1-6,13,TRBV10-2,TGCGCCAGCAGAGGGCAGGATTTTTCACCCCTCCACTTT,CASRGQDFSPLHF
many,TRBD2,TRBJ2-6,17,TRBV2,TGTGCCAGCAGTCGGGACGGGGGGTCCTCTGGGGCCAACGTCCTGACTTTC,CASSRDGGSSGANVLTF
few,.,TRBJ2-5,14,TRBV2,TGTGCCAGCGGCCGGAGCGCCGCTACGGAGACCCAGTACTTC,CASGRSAATETQYF
few,TRBD1,TRBJ2-1,12,TRBV20-1,TGCAGTGCTAACGACAGGGCCAATGAGCAGTTCTTC,CSANDRANEQFF
few,.,TRBJ2-1,17,TRBV7-9,TGTGCCAGCAGCTTAGGAGGACGGGGGACCACCTACAATGAGCAGTTCTTC,CASSLGGRGTTYNEQFF
.,TRBD1,TRBJ2-1,12,TRBV28,TGTGCCAGCGTGTCAGGGGGCGGTGAGCAGTTCTTC,CASVSGGGEQFF
.,.,TRBJ2-7,11,TRBV12-3/TRBV12-4,TGTGCCAGCAGTCGCGGTCCCGCGAGAGGCTTC,CASSRGPARGF
.,TRBD2,TRBJ2-1,13,TRBV5-1,TGCGCCAGTAGAGTAGCGGGGAGAAATGAGCAGTTCTTC,CASRVAGRNEQFF
few,TRBD2,TRBJ2-5,12,TRBV20-1,TGCAGTGTTAGGCCCGGGAGGGAGACCCAGTACTTC,CSVRPGRETQYF
few,TRBD2,TRBJ2-5,15,TRBV6-6,TGTGCCAGCAGTATAGCGGGGGTGTTCCAAGAGACCCAGTACTTC,CASSIAGVFQETQYF
.,.,TRBJ1-5,17,TRBV5-1,TGCGCCAGCAGCTTGGAAGTCCCGTCCCGCCTCAATCAGCCCCAGCATTTT,CASSLEVPSRLNQPQHF
once,TRBD2,TRBJ2-5,15,TRBV20-1,TGCAGTGCTAGAGGCCTGGGACTAGCGAGTGAGACCCAGTACTTC,CSARGLGLASETQYF